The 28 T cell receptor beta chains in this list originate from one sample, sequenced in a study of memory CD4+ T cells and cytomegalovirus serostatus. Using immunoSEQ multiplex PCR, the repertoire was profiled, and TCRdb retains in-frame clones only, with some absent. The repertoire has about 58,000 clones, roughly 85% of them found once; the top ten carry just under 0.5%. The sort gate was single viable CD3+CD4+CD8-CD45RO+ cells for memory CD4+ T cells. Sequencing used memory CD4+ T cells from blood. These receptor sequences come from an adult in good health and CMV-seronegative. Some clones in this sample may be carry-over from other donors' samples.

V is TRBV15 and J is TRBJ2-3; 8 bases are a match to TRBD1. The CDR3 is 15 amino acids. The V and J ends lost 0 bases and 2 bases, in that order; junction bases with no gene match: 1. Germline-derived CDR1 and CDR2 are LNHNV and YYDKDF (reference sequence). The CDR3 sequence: CATSRDRGPTDTQYF. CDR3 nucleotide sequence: TGTGCCACCAGCAGAGACAGGGGGCCCACAGATACGCAGTATTTT.

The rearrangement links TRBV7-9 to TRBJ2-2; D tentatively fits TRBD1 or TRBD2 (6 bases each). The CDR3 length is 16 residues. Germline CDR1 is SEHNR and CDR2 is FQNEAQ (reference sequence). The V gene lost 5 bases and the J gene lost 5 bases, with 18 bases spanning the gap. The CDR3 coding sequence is TGTGCCAGCAGCCTCCCTGGGGGGCGCGGGACCGGGGAGCTGTTTTTT. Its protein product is CASSLPGGRGTGELFF.

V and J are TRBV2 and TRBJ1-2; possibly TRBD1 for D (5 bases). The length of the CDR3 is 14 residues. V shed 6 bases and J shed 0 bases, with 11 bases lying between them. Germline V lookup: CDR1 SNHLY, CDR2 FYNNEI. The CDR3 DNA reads TGTGCCAGCAGGGGGGGGGTGGCTAACTATGGCTACACCTTC. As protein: CASRGGVANYGYTF.

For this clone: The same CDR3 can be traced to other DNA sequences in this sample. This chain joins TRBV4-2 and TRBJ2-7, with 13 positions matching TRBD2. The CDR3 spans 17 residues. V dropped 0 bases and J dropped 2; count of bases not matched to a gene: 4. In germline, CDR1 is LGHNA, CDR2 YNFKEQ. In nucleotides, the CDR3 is TGTGCCAGCAGCCAAGATTGGACTAGCGGGAGCCCCTACGAGCAGTACTTC. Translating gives CASSQDWTSGSPYEQYF.

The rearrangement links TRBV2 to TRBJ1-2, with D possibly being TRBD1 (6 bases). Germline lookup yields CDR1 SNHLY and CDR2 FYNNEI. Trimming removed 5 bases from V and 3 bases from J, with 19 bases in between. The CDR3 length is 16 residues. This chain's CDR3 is CASSSKRQEVYYGYTF. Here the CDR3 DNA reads TGTGCCAGCAGTTCTAAGAGACAGGAGGTTTACTATGGCTACACCTTC.

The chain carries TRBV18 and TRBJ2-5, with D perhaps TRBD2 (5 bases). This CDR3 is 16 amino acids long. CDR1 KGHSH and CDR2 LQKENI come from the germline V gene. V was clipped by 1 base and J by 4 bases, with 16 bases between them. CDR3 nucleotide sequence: TGTGCCAGCTCACCACTTCCAGGAGTCGGAGGAGAGACCCAGTACTTC. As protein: CASSPLPGVGGETQYF.

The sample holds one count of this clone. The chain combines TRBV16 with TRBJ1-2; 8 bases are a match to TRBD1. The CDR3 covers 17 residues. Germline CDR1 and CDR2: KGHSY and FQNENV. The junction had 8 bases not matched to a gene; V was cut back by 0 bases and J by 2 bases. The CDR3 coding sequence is TGTGCCAGCAGCCAATCATCCGGACAGGGAGCGAACTATGGCTACACCTTC. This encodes CASSQSSGQGANYGYTF.

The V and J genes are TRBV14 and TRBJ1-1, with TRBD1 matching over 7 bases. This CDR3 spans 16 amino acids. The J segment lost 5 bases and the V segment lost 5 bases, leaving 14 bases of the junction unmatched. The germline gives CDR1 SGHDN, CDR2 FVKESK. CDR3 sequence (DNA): TGTGCCAGCAGCTTTCGACAGGGTACGATGTGGACTGAAGCTTTCTTT. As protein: CASSFRQGTMWTEAFF.

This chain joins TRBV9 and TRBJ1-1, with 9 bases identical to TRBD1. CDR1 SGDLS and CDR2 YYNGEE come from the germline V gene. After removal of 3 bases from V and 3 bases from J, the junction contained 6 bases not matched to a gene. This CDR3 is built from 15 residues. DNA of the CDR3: TGTGCCAGCAGCGCGACAGGGGGAAGGGACACTGAAGCTTTCTTT. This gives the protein CASSATGGRDTEAFF.

The CDR3 sequence: CASSVPGPSADEQFF. In DNA, the CDR3 is TGCGCCAGCAGCGTTCCGGGACCCTCCGCGGATGAGCAGTTCTTC. This rearrangement joins TRBV5-1 to TRBJ2-1; tentatively, D is TRBD1 or TRBD2 (5 bases each). This CDR3 region has 15 residues. Trimming shortened V by 4 bases and J by 8 bases, and 19 bases separated the two germline ends. Germline V gene sequence: CDR1 SGHRS, CDR2 YFSETQ.

CDR3 in amino acids: CASSLDALAGYTDTQYF. DNA for the CDR3: TGTGCCAGCAGCTTAGACGCCCTAGCGGGCTACACAGATACGCAGTATTTT. V and J are TRBV7-2 and TRBJ2-3, with 8 bases fitting TRBD2. V dropped 1 base and J dropped 2; count of bases not matched to a gene: 8. CDR1 and CDR2 (germline): SGHTA, FQGNSA. The CDR3 spans 17 residues.

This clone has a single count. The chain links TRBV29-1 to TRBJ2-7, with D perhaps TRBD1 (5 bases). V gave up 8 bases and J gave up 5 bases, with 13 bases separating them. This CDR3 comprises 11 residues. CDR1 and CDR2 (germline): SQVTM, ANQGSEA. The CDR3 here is CSTRVSDEQYF. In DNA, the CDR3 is TGCAGCACCAGGGTCTCTGACGAGCAGTACTTC.

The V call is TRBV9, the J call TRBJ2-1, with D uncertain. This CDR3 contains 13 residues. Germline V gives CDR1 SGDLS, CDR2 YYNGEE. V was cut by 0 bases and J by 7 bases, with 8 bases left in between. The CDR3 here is CASSVVPLNEQFF. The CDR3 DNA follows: TGTGCCAGCAGCGTAGTCCCCTTAAATGAGCAGTTCTTC.

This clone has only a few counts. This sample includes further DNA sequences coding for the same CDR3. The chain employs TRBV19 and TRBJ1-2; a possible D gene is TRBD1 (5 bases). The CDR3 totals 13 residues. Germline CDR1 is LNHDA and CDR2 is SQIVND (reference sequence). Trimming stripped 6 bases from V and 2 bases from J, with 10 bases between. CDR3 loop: CASRQTVNYGYTF. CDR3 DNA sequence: TGTGCCAGTAGACAGACAGTAAACTATGGCTACACCTTC.

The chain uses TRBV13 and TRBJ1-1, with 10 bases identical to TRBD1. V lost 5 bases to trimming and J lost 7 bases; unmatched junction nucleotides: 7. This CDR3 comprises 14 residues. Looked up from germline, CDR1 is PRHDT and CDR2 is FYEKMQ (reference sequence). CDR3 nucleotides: TGTGCCAGCAGCATCTACGGACAGGGGGATGAAGCTTTCTTT. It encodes CASSIYGQGDEAFF.

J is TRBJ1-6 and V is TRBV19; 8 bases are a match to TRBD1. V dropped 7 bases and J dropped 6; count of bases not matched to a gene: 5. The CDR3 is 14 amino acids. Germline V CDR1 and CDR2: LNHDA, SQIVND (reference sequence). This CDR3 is CASTPDRGNSPLHF. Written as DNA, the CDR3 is TGTGCCAGTACCCCCGACAGGGGTAATTCACCCCTCCACTTT.

The CDR3 spells CASSLGRGIQYF. The CDR3 DNA is TGTGCCAGCAGCTTGGGACGAGGGATTCAGTACTTC. V usage is TRBV14 and J usage is TRBJ2-4; D may match TRBD1 or TRBD2 (5 bases each). Germline V gene lookup returns CDR1 SGHDN and CDR2 FVKESK. Trimming removed 5 bases at V and 10 bases at J, with 12 bases between. The CDR3 length is 12 residues.

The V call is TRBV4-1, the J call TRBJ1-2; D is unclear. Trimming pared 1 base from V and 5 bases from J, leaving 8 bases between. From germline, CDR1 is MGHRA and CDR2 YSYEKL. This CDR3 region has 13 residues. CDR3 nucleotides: TGCGCCAGCAGCCAAGGCCCCTGGTATGGCTACACCTTC. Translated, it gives CASSQGPWYGYTF.

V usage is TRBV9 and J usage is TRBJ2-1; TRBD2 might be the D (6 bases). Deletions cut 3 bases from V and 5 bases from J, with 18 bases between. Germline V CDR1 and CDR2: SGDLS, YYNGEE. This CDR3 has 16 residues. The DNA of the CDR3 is TGTGCCAGCAGCGCTCCTCGGGGGTCCCAACACAATGAGCAGTTCTTC. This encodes CASSAPRGSQHNEQFF.

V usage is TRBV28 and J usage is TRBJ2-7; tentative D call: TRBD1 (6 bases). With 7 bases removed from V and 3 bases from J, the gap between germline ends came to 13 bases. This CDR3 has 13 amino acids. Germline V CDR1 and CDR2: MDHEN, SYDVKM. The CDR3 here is CASIPRGGYEQYF. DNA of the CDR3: TGTGCCAGCATCCCGAGAGGGGGCTACGAGCAGTACTTC.

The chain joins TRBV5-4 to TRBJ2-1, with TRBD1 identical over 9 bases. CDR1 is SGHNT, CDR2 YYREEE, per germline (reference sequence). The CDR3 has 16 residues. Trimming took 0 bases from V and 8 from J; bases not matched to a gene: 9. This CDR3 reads CASSLARGQGNDEQFF. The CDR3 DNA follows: TGTGCCAGCAGCTTGGCCCGGGGACAGGGAAACGATGAGCAGTTCTTC.

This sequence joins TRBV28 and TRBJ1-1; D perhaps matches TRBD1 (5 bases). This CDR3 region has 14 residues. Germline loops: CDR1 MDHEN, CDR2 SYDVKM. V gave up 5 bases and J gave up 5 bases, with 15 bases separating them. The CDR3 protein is CASSPSGGGTEAFF. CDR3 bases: TGTGCCAGCAGTCCTTCCGGGGGGGGGACTGAAGCTTTCTTT.

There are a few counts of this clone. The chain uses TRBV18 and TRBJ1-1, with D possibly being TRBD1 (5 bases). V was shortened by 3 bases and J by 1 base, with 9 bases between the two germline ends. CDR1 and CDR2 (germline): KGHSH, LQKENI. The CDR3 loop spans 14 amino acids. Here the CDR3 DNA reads TGTGCCAGCTCACCGGAGACAGAGAACACTGAAGCTTTCTTT. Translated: CASSPETENTEAFF.

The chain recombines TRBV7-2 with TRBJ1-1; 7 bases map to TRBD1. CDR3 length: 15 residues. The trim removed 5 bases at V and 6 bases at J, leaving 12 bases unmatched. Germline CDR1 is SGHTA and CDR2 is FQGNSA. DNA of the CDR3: TGTGCCAGCAGCCAAAGACAGGGTTTGGGGCCTGAAGCTTTCTTT. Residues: CASSQRQGLGPEAFF.

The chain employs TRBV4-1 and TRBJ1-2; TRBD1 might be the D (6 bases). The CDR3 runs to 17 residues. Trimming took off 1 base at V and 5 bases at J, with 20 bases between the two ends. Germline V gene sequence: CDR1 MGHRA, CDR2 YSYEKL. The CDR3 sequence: CASSQAEFDRRTYGYTF. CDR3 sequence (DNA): TGCGCCAGCAGCCAAGCGGAATTCGACAGGCGAACATATGGCTACACCTTC.

The CDR3 DNA follows: TGTGCCAGCAGCGGGACAGGGTTTGAAAAACTGTTTTTT. Its translation: CASSGTGFEKLFF. This chain connects TRBV28 to TRBJ1-4, with TRBD1 matching over 9 bases. V trimming: 6 bases; J trimming: 7 bases; junction bases outside the gene matches: 3. In germline, CDR1 is MDHEN, CDR2 SYDVKM. The CDR3 covers 13 residues.

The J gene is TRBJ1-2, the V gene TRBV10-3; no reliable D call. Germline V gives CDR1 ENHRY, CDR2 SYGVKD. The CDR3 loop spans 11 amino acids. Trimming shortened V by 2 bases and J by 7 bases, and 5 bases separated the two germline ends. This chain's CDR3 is CAISEDLGYTF. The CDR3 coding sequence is TGTGCCATCAGTGAGGACCTTGGCTACACCTTC.

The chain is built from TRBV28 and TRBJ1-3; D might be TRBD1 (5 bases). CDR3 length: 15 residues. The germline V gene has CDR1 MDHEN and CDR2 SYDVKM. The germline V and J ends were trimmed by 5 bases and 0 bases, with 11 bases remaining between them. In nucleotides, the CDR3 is TGTGCCAGCAGTGGGGGTGGCCTCTCTGGAAACACCATATATTTT. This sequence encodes CASSGGGLSGNTIYF.